Listed below are T cell receptor beta chains from one sample, sequenced in a study of T cells in Graves' hyperthyroidism and ophthalmopathy. TCRdb called the multiplex PCR reads again in MiXCR, with one record for every CDR3 protein. Of about 680,000 distinct CDR3 sequences detected, approximately 36% appear once; the ten largest clones hold about a third. The sample consisted of blood. The receptors derive from a woman aged 40-49 years with Graves' hyperthyroidism. Each CDR3 is given with its conserved first and last residue. Fields, in order: J gene, V gene, CDR3 protein.

>TRBJ1-6|TRBV7-3
CASSLRRANSPLHF
>TRBJ1-5|TRBV25-1
CASSSPGQMNQPQHF
>TRBJ2-5|TRBV7-2
CASSHYEGRETQYF
>TRBJ2-7|TRBV6-4
CASSPFPGESSYEQYF
>TRBJ1-2|TRBV7-2
CASSLIVKPNNYGYTF
>TRBJ2-7|TRBV6-2/TRBV6-3
CASRDPAGPRSYEQYF
>TRBJ2-6|TRBV10-3
CAIKTGMNTEAF
>TRBJ1-2|TRBV6-4
CASSAGGQGGGYTF
>TRBJ2-7|TRBV7-2
CASSSLGGFGSYEQYF
>TRBJ2-7|TRBV20-1
CSGTSGLYEQYF
>TRBJ2-7|TRBV19
CASSPRGRDYEQYF
>TRBJ2-2|TRBV24-1
CASSPLRESLTGELFF
>TRBJ2-6|TRBV29-1
CSVVPDRVSGANVLTF
>TRBJ1-5|TRBV13
CASSQFGGRQPQHF
>TRBJ2-2|TRBV15
CATSREVPGQGRIGELFF
>TRBJ2-5|TRBV7-9
CASSLSGRDGGTQYF
>TRBJ2-7|TRBV24-1
CATSLGTDHEQYF
>TRBJ1-2|TRBV24-1
CATSDPGTGTYGYTF
>TRBJ1-1|TRBV19
CASSRIGTANTEAFF
>TRBJ2-5|TRBV5-1
CASAPRTGAETQYF
>TRBJ2-2|TRBV7-2
CASSRPGTSLPGELFF
>TRBJ1-5|TRBV6-6
CASSKTGVDQPQHF
>TRBJ2-7|TRBV10-3
CASSYSMVSGTYEQYF
>TRBJ1-6|TRBV12-3/TRBV12-4
CASSQIQNNSPLHF
>TRBJ1-2|TRBV12-3/TRBV12-4
CASSLRVNPEGYTF
>TRBJ2-7|TRBV10-2
CASSPGLAGSHEQYF
>TRBJ2-7|TRBV7-2
CASSLLAGHVISYEQYF
>TRBJ1-1|TRBV30
CAWRDRPIMNTEAFF
>TRBJ2-7|TRBV7-2
CASSREVSYEQYF
>TRBJ1-1|TRBV10-3
CAIMGTARSGNTEAFF
>TRBJ2-7|TRBV6-5
CASSALPGQGTYEQYF
>TRBJ2-7|TRBV19
CASSIDQGLYEQYF
>TRBJ2-7|TRBV20-1
CSAPDRVLYEQYF
>TRBJ2-2|TRBV10-3
CATAVGQNTGELFF
>TRBJ1-6|TRBV20-1
CSARRADGNSPLHF
>TRBJ1-1|TRBV7-9
CASSYDYTEAFF
>TRBJ2-3|TRBV24-1
CATSERLYAGGTDTQYF
>TRBJ1-1|TRBV25-1
CASSETGRETEAFF
>TRBJ2-1|TRBV5-1
CASSLGQGDKQFF
>TRBJ1-2|TRBV28
CASTDRENSNTF
>TRBJ1-1|TRBV7-8
CASSLVGDRGGSEAFF
>TRBJ1-4|TRBV7-2
CASSHGSSLNEKLFF
>TRBJ2-5|TRBV29-1
CSVGASGSWSEQYF
>TRBJ2-1|TRBV20-1
CSATQIQDNEQFF
>TRBJ2-5|TRBV12-3/TRBV12-4
CACTTSNQETQYF
>TRBJ1-5|TRBV20-1
CSAQQGVSSNQPQHF
>TRBJ1-2|TRBV19
CASIQLNRQGDYGYTF
>TRBJ1-2|TRBV7-2
CASSSEGQGSYGYTF
>TRBJ2-5|TRBV7-9
CASSGPGTEKETQYF
>TRBJ1-6|TRBV10-3
CAISAGQGGWSKNSPLHF
>TRBJ2-5|TRBV5-1
CASSLSPGKTQYF
>TRBJ1-6|TRBV30
CAWTRDSRSPLHF
>TRBJ2-5|TRBV29-1
CSVVNDQETQCF
>TRBJ2-5|TRBV19
CASSILGQGETQYF
>TRBJ2-7|TRBV29-1
CSGFSGTVSYEQYF
>TRBJ1-2|TRBV4-3
CASSQDRGAGYYGYTF
>TRBJ2-2|TRBV29-1
CSVRGGAGELFF
>TRBJ1-5|TRBV7-2
CASSFTTGGQPQHF
>TRBJ1-4|TRBV5-5
CASSPRQGAPHATNEKLFF
>TRBJ1-1|TRBV10-2
CASSYIGAEAFF